This T cell receptor beta chain was recorded in a study of CD4+ T cells in melanoma. General study results and limits: A reported correlation linked neoantigen-specific CD4+ T cells to CD8+, macrophage and B cell function.

Generated by immunoSEQ multiplex PCR, the TCRdb table keeps only in-frame clones and is missing some. The table shows 110,000 to 150,000 clones, with over 90% occurring only once. The CDR3 spans 17 residues. The trim removed 1 base at V and 3 bases at J, leaving 12 bases unmatched. From germline, CDR1 is GTSNPN and CDR2 SVGIG (reference sequence). On this clone itself: Its cognate antigen is unknown.

The chain combines TRBV30 with TRBJ2-3; 8 nucleotides agree with TRBD2. This clonotype was sampled from a human donor with melanoma. Here the CDR3 reads CAWSESLLAGRTDTQYF. DNA for the CDR3: TGTGCCTGGAGTGAGAGCCTTCTAGCGGGTAGAACAGATACGCAGTATTTT. The full variable domain, completed using reference TRBV30 and TRBJ2-3, is SQTIHQWPATLVQPVGSPLSLECTVEGTSNPNLYWYRQAAGRGLQLLFYSVGIGQISSEVPQNLSASRPQDRQFILSSKKLLLSDSGFYLCAWSESLLAGRTDTQYFGPGTRLTVL.